This T cell receptor beta chain comes out of a study of T cells after posttransplantation cyclophosphamide. Busulfan-fludarabine conditioning, marrow transplant, and cyclophosphamide on days +3 and +4 were administered. Germline V gene lookup returns CDR1 LNHDA and CDR2 SQIVND (reference sequence). The CDR3 totals 16 residues. V shed 8 bases, J shed 4 bases, and the junction held 11 bases outside the gene matches. Libraries were prepared by immunoSEQ multiplex PCR; TCRdb keeps only in-frame clonotypes and omits some of them. Here the sample spans roughly 11,000 clones, around nine tenths being singletons.

The chain recombines TRBV19 with TRBJ2-3; 11 positions agree with TRBD2. This receptor was obtained from a female patient aged 25-40 years who received an allogeneic stem cell transplant from an unrelated donor, was CMV-positive, and had no GVHD. The graft donor may account for some of the T cells. The input for sequencing was PBMCs, taken after allogeneic stem cell transplant with posttransplant cyclophosphamide. CDR3 sequence (DNA): TGTGCCAGTTCAGTTGGAGGGACTAGCGGTTCAGATACGCAGTATTTT. It translates to CASSVGGTSGSDTQYF.